This is a list of T cell receptor beta chains from one sample in a study of T cells expressing NK-cell markers. Reprocessing the 5' RACE reads, TCRdb reports a single entry for every CDR3 protein and omits DNA. The sample holds about 260,000 distinct CDR3 sequences. The sample was blood T cells: a sorted CD56 or NKG2C T cell subset, CD4+ or CD8+ T cells, or bulk PBMC T cells (not recorded which). The receptors derive from a young man in good health. The CDR3 runs from the conserved cysteine through the conserved F or W.

J gene: TRBJ2-1; V gene: TRBV13; CDR3 protein: CASSLVRSNEQFF
J gene: TRBJ2-1; V gene: TRBV24-1; CDR3 protein: CATSDLPRLGETNSYNEQFF
J gene: TRBJ2-5; V gene: TRBV15; CDR3 protein: CATSRRTGLLETQYF
J gene: TRBJ2-5; V gene: TRBV5-5; CDR3 protein: CASSRDWKETQYF
J gene: TRBJ2-5; V gene: TRBV12-3/TRBV12-4; CDR3 protein: CASSLSSSLETQYF
J gene: TRBJ2-1; V gene: TRBV6-2/TRBV6-3; CDR3 protein: CASSYSLRDYNEQFF
J gene: TRBJ2-5; V gene: TRBV12-3/TRBV12-4; CDR3 protein: CASSTSLGLETQYF
J gene: TRBJ2-4; V gene: TRBV11-2; CDR3 protein: CASSLEVRVGKNIQYF
J gene: TRBJ1-2; V gene: TRBV4-2; CDR3 protein: CASSFGGFDGYTF
J gene: TRBJ2-1; V gene: TRBV12-3/TRBV12-4; CDR3 protein: CASSFGLAGPLSSYNEQFF
J gene: TRBJ2-3; V gene: TRBV20-1; CDR3 protein: CSASVASDVDTQYF
J gene: TRBJ2-5; V gene: TRBV14; CDR3 protein: CASSQGQLMETQYF
J gene: TRBJ2-4; V gene: TRBV6-5; CDR3 protein: CASSSDGGKNIQYF
J gene: TRBJ2-3; V gene: TRBV27; CDR3 protein: CASSLGQLLTDTQYF